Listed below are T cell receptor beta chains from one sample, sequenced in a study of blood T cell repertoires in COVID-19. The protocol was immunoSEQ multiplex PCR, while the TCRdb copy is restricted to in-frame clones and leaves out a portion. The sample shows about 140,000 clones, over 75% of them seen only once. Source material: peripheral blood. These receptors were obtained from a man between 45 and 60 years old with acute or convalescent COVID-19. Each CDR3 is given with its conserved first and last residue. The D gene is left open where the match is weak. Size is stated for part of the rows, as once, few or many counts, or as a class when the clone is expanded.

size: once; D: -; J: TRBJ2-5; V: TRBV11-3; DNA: TGTGCCAGCAGCCTAAATACAGGGCCAGTGGGTGAGACCCAGTACTTC; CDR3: CASSLNTGPVGETQYF
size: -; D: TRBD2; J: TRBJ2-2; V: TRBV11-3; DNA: TGTGCCAGCAGCCCTAGCGGGAGGGTCGGGGAGCTGTTTTTT; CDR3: CASSPSGRVGELFF
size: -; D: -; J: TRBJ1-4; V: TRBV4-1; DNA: TGCGCCAGCAGCCAAGACCCGAGTTTCGAGGCAACTAATGAAAAACTGTTTTTT; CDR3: CASSQDPSFEATNEKLFF
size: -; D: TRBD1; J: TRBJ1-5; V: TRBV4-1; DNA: TGCGCCAGCAGCCAAGACCCCGGGACAGGCGGTCAGCCCCAGCATTTT; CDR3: CASSQDPGTGGQPQHF
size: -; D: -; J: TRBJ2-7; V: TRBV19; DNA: TGTGCCAGTAGTATAGGAGCTGAGCAGTACTTC; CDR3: CASSIGAEQYF
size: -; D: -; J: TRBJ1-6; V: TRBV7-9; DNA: TGTGCCAGCAGCGTCAGGGAAATCGGCTCACCCCTCCACTTT; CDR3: CASSVREIGSPLHF
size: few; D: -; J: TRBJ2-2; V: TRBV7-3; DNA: TGTGCCAGCAGCCCCTCCCGAGGGACTTCCCTCCCCGGGGAGCTGTTTTTT; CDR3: CASSPSRGTSLPGELFF
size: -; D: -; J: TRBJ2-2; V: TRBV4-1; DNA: TGCGCCAGCAGCCAAGTCCCGCGGACGGGAGTTGTCGGCGGGGAGCTGTTTTTT; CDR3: CASSQVPRTGVVGGELFF
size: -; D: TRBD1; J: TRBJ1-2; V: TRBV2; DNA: TGTGCCAGCAGAGCCGGGACAGGGTTTCAGGCGCCCAATTACTATGGCTACACCTTC; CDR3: CASRAGTGFQAPNYYGYTF
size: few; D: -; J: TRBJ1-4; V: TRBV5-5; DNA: TGTGCCAGCAGCTTGGTCCTAGACAGCAGTCGTGAAAAACTGTTTTTT; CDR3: CASSLVLDSSREKLFF
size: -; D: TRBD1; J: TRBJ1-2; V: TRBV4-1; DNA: TGCGCCAGCAGACCACAGGGGGGCTATGGCTACACCTTC; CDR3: CASRPQGGYGYTF
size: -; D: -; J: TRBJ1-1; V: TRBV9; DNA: TGTGCCAGCAGCGTAGTTCCGGGGACTAACACTGAAGCTTTCTTT; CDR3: CASSVVPGTNTEAFF
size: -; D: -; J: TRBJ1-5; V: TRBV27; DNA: TGTGCCAGCAGCCGGGACTTCAATCAGCCCCAGCATTTT; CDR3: CASSRDFNQPQHF
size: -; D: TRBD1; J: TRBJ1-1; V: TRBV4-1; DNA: TGCGCCAGCAGATACGACAGGGGAGGGACTGAAGCTTTCTTT; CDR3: CASRYDRGGTEAFF
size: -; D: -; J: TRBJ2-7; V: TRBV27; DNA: TGTGCCAGCAGTTTAGCCAGGGTGGGCCTCGAGCAGTACTTC; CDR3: CASSLARVGLEQYF
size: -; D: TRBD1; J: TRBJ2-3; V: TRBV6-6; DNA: TGTGCCAGCAGCCCAAGACAGGGGGTTAGCACAGATACGCAGTATTTT; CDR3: CASSPRQGVSTDTQYF
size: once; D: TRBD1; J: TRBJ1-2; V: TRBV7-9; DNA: TGTGCCAGCAGCTTGGGACAGGGGGCTGGATATGGCTACACCTTC; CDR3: CASSLGQGAGYGYTF
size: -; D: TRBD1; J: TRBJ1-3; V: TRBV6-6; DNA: TGTGCCAGCAGTCGACAGGGAATCTCTGGAAACACCATATATTTT; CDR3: CASSRQGISGNTIYF
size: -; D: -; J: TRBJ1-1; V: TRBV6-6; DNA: TGTGCCAGCAAGGACACGAGCACTGAAGCTTTCTTT; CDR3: CASKDTSTEAFF
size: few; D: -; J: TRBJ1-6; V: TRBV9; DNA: TGTGCCAGCAGCGTAGAACTATCTAATTCACCCCTCCACTTT; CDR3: CASSVELSNSPLHF
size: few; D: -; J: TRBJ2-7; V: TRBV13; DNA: TGTGCCAGCAGCTTATGGTCAGGGGGGTACGAGCAGTACTTC; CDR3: CASSLWSGGYEQYF
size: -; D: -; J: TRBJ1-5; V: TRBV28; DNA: TGTGCCAGCAGTTTATTTCCCCAAGACAGATTCAATCAGCCCCAGCATTTT; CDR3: CASSLFPQDRFNQPQHF
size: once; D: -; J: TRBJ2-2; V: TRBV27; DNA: TGTGCCAGCAGCCTGGCCTTCAGGCGGGCCGGGGAGCTGTTTTTT; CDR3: CASSLAFRRAGELFF
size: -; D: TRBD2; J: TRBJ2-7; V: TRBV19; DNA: TGTGCCAGTAGTAGTCAACTAGCGGGCTTTTCCTACGAGCAGTACTTC; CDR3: CASSSQLAGFSYEQYF
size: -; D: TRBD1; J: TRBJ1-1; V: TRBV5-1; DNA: TGCGCCAGCAGCGACCAGGGGGCGGACACTGAAGCTTTCTTT; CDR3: CASSDQGADTEAFF
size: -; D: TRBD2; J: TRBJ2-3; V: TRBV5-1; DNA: TGCGCCAGCAGCCCGGGACTAGAACTGGTAGATACGCAGTATTTT; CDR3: CASSPGLELVDTQYF
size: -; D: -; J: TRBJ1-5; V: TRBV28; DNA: TGTGCCAGCAGGTCACAGGGAGTAAGGGACCAGCCCCAGCATTTT; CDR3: CASRSQGVRDQPQHF
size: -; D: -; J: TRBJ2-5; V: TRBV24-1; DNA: TGTGCCACCAGTGACCGGGGATCCCAAGAGACCCAGTACTTC; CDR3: CATSDRGSQETQYF
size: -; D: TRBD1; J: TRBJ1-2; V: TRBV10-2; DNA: TGCGCCAGCAGTGACCGATCCCCGAGACAGGGGGCGCCGGGGTATGGCTACACCTTC; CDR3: CASSDRSPRQGAPGYGYTF
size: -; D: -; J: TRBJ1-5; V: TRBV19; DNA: TGTGCCAGTAGCCCAGTAGGAGGAGGGCTTAGCAATCAGCCCCAGCATTTT; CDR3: CASSPVGGGLSNQPQHF
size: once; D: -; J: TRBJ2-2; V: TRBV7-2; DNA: TGTGCCAGCAGCTTCCGACAGTCAAACACCGGGGAGCTGTTTTTT; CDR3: CASSFRQSNTGELFF
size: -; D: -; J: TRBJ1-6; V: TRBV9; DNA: TGTGCCAGCAGCACCACCCCGGACAGATATTCACCCCTCCACTTT; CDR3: CASSTTPDRYSPLHF
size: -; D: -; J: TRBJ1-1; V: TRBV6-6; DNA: TGTGCCAGCACCGGGGGGAGGAAGAACACTGAAGCTTTCTTT; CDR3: CASTGGRKNTEAFF
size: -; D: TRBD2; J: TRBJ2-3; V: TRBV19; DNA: TGTGCCAGTAGTAGGGCTAGCGGGAAGAACACAGATACGCAGTATTTT; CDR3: CASSRASGKNTDTQYF
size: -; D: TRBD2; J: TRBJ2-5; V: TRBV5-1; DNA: TGCGCCAGCAGCCTCCCGGCGGGAGGGCGGGAGACCCAGTACTTC; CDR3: CASSLPAGGRETQYF
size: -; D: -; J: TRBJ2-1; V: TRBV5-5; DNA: TGTGCCAGCAGCTTTGTCAGTTACAATGAGCAGTTCTTC; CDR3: CASSFVSYNEQFF
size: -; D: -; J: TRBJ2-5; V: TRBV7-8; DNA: TGTGCCAGCAGCTCCCCCCCTAGCGTCATTCCGGGGACCCAGTACTTC; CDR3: CASSSPPSVIPGTQYF
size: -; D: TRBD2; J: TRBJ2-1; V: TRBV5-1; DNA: TGCGCCAGCAGCCTAGCGGCAACCTACAATGAGCAGTTCTTC; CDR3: CASSLAATYNEQFF